Sequencing of this T cell receptor beta chain was carried out in a study of blood T cell repertoires in COVID-19. Study details: Whether acute or convalescent, the COVID-19 samples came from the United States, Italy and Spain. PBMCs, B-cell-depleted T cells, or T cells were the source of the cDNA or gDNA that made up the material.

The CDR3 runs 17 residues. V was shortened by 7 bases and J by 9 bases, with 31 bases between the two germline ends. Germline CDR1 is SGHKS and CDR2 is YYEKEE (reference sequence). In the study's own analysis: Quantification of nucleated cells was approximated via reference gene primer amplification. Some clones are missing from TCRdb's copy, which holds only in-frame ones; the method was immunoSEQ multiplex PCR. That table furnishes V, J and clone size, whereas the DNA furnished D and trimming. The data contain more than 200,000 clones, less than 90% of them singletons. The specimen was peripheral blood. The chain carries TRBV5-5 and TRBJ1-2, with D hard to call. The sequence was obtained from a man in his 70s with acute or convalescent COVID-19. The CDR3 spells CASYEPGRLFLRSSYTF. The CDR3 coding sequence is TGTGCCAGCTATGAACCTGGGAGGCTGTTTTTACGGTCAAGCTACACCTTC.